Shown below are 32 T cell receptor beta chains from a single sample sequenced in a study of post-analysis software for immune sequencing data. The study's findings and limits: Comparison of patients with controls showed a handful of TRBV segments more frequent in patients, TRBV5-6, TRBV5-1 and TRBV20-1 among them.

TCR beta cDNA libraries included unique molecular identifiers. TCRdb re-called the PCR reads with MiXCR, one entry per CDR3 protein. Of 250,000 to 300,000 distinct CDR3 sequences detected, 36% appear once; the ten largest clones hold less than 6%. No antigen is known for these receptors. Sequencing input: blood. The source is a girl aged 5-17 years with multiple sclerosis.

Here the CDR3 reads CASSQAEGSSYNEQFF. In DNA form, the CDR3 reads TGCGCCAGCAGCCAAGCGGAGGGGAGCTCCTACAATGAGCAGTTCTTC. The chain has TRBV4-1 and TRBJ2-1, with D perhaps TRBD2 (6 bases). V dropped 1 base and J dropped 0 bases, with 10 bases sitting between them. The CDR3 length is 16 residues. Germline-derived CDR1 and CDR2 are MGHRA and YSYEKL.

This clonotype was recorded only once. The chain has TRBV6-4 and TRBJ2-3, with TRBD2 matching 8 bases. V was pared by 2 bases and J by 3 bases, with 4 bases of the junction left unmatched. The CDR3 runs to 15 residues. Per germline, CDR1 MRHNA and CDR2 SNTAGT. The CDR3 DNA is TGTGCCAGCAGTGACAGGGCGGGGGGAACAGATACGCAGTATTTT. Its protein is CASSDRAGGTDTQYF.

On this clonotype itself: A much larger clone lies one base from this, so it may be a read error. This chain links TRBV5-1 with TRBJ2-5, with TRBD1 identical over 7 bases. This CDR3 region has 15 residues. From germline, CDR1 is SGHRS and CDR2 YFSETQ. V trimming: 0 bases; J trimming: 11 bases; junction bases outside the gene matches: 13. The chain's CDR3 is CASSLEARGRNEQYF. DNA for the CDR3: TGCGCCAGCAGCTTGGAGGCAAGGGGGCGCAATGAGCAGTACTTC.

This clonotype appeared once. The junction departs from germline at one end; a sequencing error may be responsible. The J gene is TRBJ1-1, the V gene TRBV29-1; 8 bases line up with TRBD1. This CDR3 has 13 residues. In germline, CDR1 is SQVTM, CDR2 ANQGSEA. The CDR3 nucleotides read TGCAGCGTGGACCACAGGGGGAACACTGAAACTTTCTTT. Protein: CSVDHRGNTETFF. Variable domain in full (rest from reference TRBV29-1 and TRBJ1-1): SAVISQKPSRDICQRGTSLTIQCQVDSQVTMMFWYRQQPGQSLTLIATANQGSEATYESGFVIDKFPISRPNLTFSTLTVSNMSPEDSSIYLCSVDHRGNTETFFGQGTRLTVV.

This clonotype was seen repeatedly, ten times or more. This chain joins TRBV9 and TRBJ2-1; no definite D call. This CDR3 has 13 residues. From germline, CDR1 is SGDLS and CDR2 YYNGEE. The V end was cut by 0 bases, the J end by 4 bases, with 5 bases between. The CDR3 nucleotides read TGTGCCAGCAGCGTAGGGCCTTACAATGAGCAGTTCTTC. Translated, it gives CASSVGPYNEQFF.

As concerns this clonotype: This clone may be a read error of a much larger clone one base away. As DNA, the CDR3 is TGCGCCAACAGCCGGGACAGTGGTGGCTACACCTTC. As protein: CANSRDSGGYTF. V gene TRBV10-2 combines with J gene TRBJ1-2, with 7 nucleotides matching TRBD1. Germline loops: CDR1 WSHSY, CDR2 SAAADI. The CDR3 covers 12 residues. V lost 10 bases, J lost 7 bases, and 9 bases stayed unmatched.

This clonotype was observed a handful of times. The chain has TRBV6-1 and TRBJ2-1; 7 bases map to TRBD1. Near its end, the DNA agrees better with TRBJ2-7, so the J call may be wrong. Germline V CDR1 and CDR2: MNHNS, SASEGT. The CDR3 extends over 18 amino acids. CDR3 in amino acids: CASSGGWDSPSSYNGQYF. In DNA, the CDR3 is TGTGCCAGCAGTGGTGGCTGGGACAGCCCGAGCTCCTACAATGGGCAGTACTTC.

This clonotype was found many times. CDR3 in amino acids: CASSQTGRTDTQYF. The CDR3 region has the DNA TGCGCCAGCAGCCAAACGGGACGTACAGATACGCAGTATTTT. The chain employs TRBV4-1 and TRBJ2-3; TRBD1 or TRBD2 may be the D gene (5 bases each). The germline V and J ends were trimmed by 2 bases and 3 bases, with 9 bases remaining between them. This CDR3 comprises 14 residues. Germline V gene sequence: CDR1 MGHRA, CDR2 YSYEKL.

This clonotype was counted many times. The genes are TRBV7-8 and TRBJ2-5, with D possibly TRBD1 on 6 matching bases. CDR3 length: 14 amino acids. Trimming shortened V by 3 bases and J by 0 bases, and 8 bases separated the two germline ends. Germline assignment: CDR1 SGHVS and CDR2 FQNEAQ. The CDR3 spells CASSFGTNQETQYF. CDR3 DNA: TGTGCCAGCAGCTTCGGGACAAACCAAGAGACCCAGTACTTC.

To note about this clonotype: A read error may explain this, as a much larger clone is one base away. The J gene is TRBJ2-3, the V gene TRBV6-5; D tentatively reads TRBD1 or TRBD2 (5 bases each). The CDR3 covers 13 residues. Germline V gives CDR1 MNHEY, CDR2 SVGAGI. Trimming cost V 11 bases and J 2 bases, with 14 bases left between them. This CDR3 reads CAAAWDPTDTQYF. The CDR3 DNA reads as TGTGCCGCTGCTTGGGACCCCACAGATACGCAGTATTTT.

The DNA of the CDR3 is TGTGCCTGGAGCCCGGACAGCTATGGCTACACCTTC. Protein sequence: CAWSPDSYGYTF. The chain links TRBV30 to TRBJ1-2; tentative D call: TRBD1 (6 bases). V lost 3 bases, J lost 4 bases, and 9 bases lay in between. Germline V CDR1 and CDR2: GTSNPN, SVGIG (reference sequence). The CDR3 is 12 residues long.

J is TRBJ2-1 and V is TRBV6-5; 9 positions agree with TRBD2. Per germline, CDR1 MNHEY and CDR2 SVGAGI. V trimming: 2 bases; J trimming: 6 bases; junction bases outside the gene matches: 11. This CDR3 spans 17 amino acids. For the CDR3, the DNA is TGTGCCAGCAGTTACACCCCCATGCGGGAGGGTTGCAATGAGCAGTTCTTC. Its protein is CASSYTPMREGCNEQFF.

This clonotype was recorded at least ten times. The V and J genes are TRBV29-1 and TRBJ2-5; no definite D call. Germline CDR1 reads SQVTM; CDR2 reads ANQGSEA. The V end was cut by 4 bases, the J end by 4 bases, with 4 bases between. This CDR3 is built from 10 residues. As DNA, the CDR3 is TGCAGCGTTGCAGTAGAGACCCAGTACTTC. Translated, it gives CSVAVETQYF.

This rearrangement joins TRBV11-1 to TRBJ2-5; 9 bases line up with TRBD2. In germline, CDR1 is SGHAT, CDR2 FQDESV (reference sequence). With 5 bases clipped from V and 11 bases from J, the junction kept 21 bases outside the gene matches. The CDR3 has 17 residues. This CDR3 reads CASSRGGASGDFEEQYF. DNA for the CDR3: TGTGCCAGCAGCCGAGGTGGGGCTAGCGGGGACTTTGAAGAGCAGTACTTC. Using reference TRBV11-1 and TRBJ2-5 for the parts outside the CDR3, the full variable domain is EAEVAQSPRYKITEKSQAVAFWCDPISGHATLYWYRQILGQGPELLVQFQDESVVDDSQLPKDRFSAERLKGVDSTLKIQPAELGDSAMYLCASSRGGASGDFEEQYFGPGTRLLVL.

The rearrangement joins TRBV6-1 to TRBJ1-5; a weak D match, TRBD1 (5 bases). CDR1 and CDR2 (germline): MNHNS, SASEGT. CDR3 size: 14 residues. Trimming pared 0 bases from V and 4 bases from J, leaving 7 bases between. DNA for the CDR3: TGTGCCAGCAGTGAAGCGAGGGGTAATCAGCCCCAGCATTTT. Translated, it gives CASSEARGNQPQHF.

Regarding this clonotype: A single base separates this from a much larger clone, so it may be a read error. The V and J genes are TRBV12-3 or TRBV12-4 and TRBJ2-1, with 14 bases that match TRBD2. The DNA end favors TRBJ2-7, so the J call may be wrong. The CDR3 loop spans 15 amino acids. Here the CDR3 reads CASRGTSGRYNEQYF. The CDR3 DNA reads TGTGCCAGCAGGGGGACTAGCGGGAGATACAATGAGCAGTACTTC.

The chain links TRBV20-1 to TRBJ2-7; 7 bases are shared with TRBD2. The CDR3 contains 14 residues. Germline lookup yields CDR1 DFQATT and CDR2 SNEGSKA (reference sequence). Losses at the gene ends were 6 bases for V and 2 bases for J; bases not matched to a gene: 10. The CDR3 loop reads CSANGAAGPYEQYF. The CDR3 DNA reads TGCAGTGCGAACGGGGCAGCGGGACCCTACGAGCAGTACTTC.

Only a few counts were recorded for this clonotype. The chain couples TRBV16 to TRBJ1-5; D not resolved. CDR1 and CDR2 from the germline V gene are KGHSY and FQNENV. The CDR3 totals 13 residues. The ends were cut back, 0 bases at V and 4 bases at J, with 4 bases in the middle. The CDR3: CASSQSGNQPQHF. In DNA form, the CDR3 reads TGTGCCAGCAGCCAATCGGGGAATCAGCCCCAGCATTTT. The full variable domain, rest sourced from reference TRBV16 and TRBJ1-5, is GEEVAQTPKHLVRGEGQKAKLYCAPIKGHSYVFWYQQVLKNEFKFLISFQNENVFDETGMPKERFSAKCLPNSPCSLEIQATKLEDSAVYFCASSQSGNQPQHFGDGTRLSIL.

This clonotype was counted between two and nine times. The V gene is TRBV6-1, the J gene TRBJ2-3; TRBD2 matches at 11 bases. Germline values: CDR1 MNHNS, CDR2 SASEGT. The CDR3 consists of 13 residues. CDR3 in amino acids: CTGSGGARDTQYF. The CDR3, as DNA: TGTACTGGTAGCGGGGGGGCCAGGGATACGCAGTATTTT.

The gene calls are TRBV5-1 and TRBJ1-3; the D is unclear. Germline V gene data show CDR1 as SGHRS and CDR2 as YFSETQ. V lost 0 bases, J lost 3 bases, and 7 bases lay in between. This CDR3 is 14 amino acids long. The CDR3 region has the DNA TGCGCCAGCAGCTTGGAGTTTTTTGGAAACACCATATATTTT. Translation: CASSLEFFGNTIYF. The complete variable domain, with remaining parts taken from reference TRBV5-1 and TRBJ1-3, reads KAGVTQTPRYLIKTRGQQVTLSCSPISGHRSVSWYQQTPGQGLQFLFEYFSETQRNKGNFPGRFSGRQFSNSRSEMNVSTLELGDSALYLCASSLEFFGNTIYFGEGSWLTVV.

Worth noting for this clonotype: This clone may be a read error of a much larger clone one base away. The rearrangement joins TRBV7-8 to TRBJ2-5; TRBD2 aligns across 8 bases. The J call is in doubt because the DNA end fits TRBJ2-7 better. Germline V gives CDR1 SGHVS, CDR2 FQNEAQ. The CDR3 sequence is 14 residues long. CDR3 loop: CAGSLGSLAGEQYF. The CDR3 nucleotides are TGTGCCGGCAGCTTAGGTTCCCTAGCGGGCGAGCAGTACTTC.

The rearrangement uses TRBV4-2 and TRBJ2-1; 11 bases line up with TRBD2. The end of the DNA is better explained by TRBJ2-7, so the J call may be wrong. This CDR3 is built from 16 residues. Germline V gene data show CDR1 as LGHNA and CDR2 as YNFKEQ. The CDR3 sequence: CASSQGLAGSYNEQYF. The CDR3 nucleotides are TGTGCCAGCAGCCAAGGACTAGCGGGATCCTACAATGAGCAGTACTTC.

This clonotype was recorded at least ten times. This rearrangement joins TRBV11-2 to TRBJ2-1; 16 bases are a match to TRBD2. CDR3 size: 15 residues. The ends lost 6 bases at V and 10 bases at J; junction bases unmatched: 6. From germline, CDR1 is SGHAT and CDR2 FQNNGV. CDR3 amino acids: CASRPGLAGGYEQFF. DNA of the CDR3: TGTGCCAGCAGACCGGGACTAGCGGGGGGGTACGAGCAGTTCTTC.

This clonotype was seen repeatedly, ten times or more. This chain links TRBV28 with TRBJ1-2; D not certain. The CDR3 is 13 residues long. Germline CDR1 reads MDHEN; CDR2 reads SYDVKM. V shed 5 bases and J shed 1 base, with 8 bases lying between them. Written as DNA, the CDR3 is TGTGCCAGCAGTCGGACGAGTAACTATGGCTACACCTTC. As protein: CASSRTSNYGYTF.

As concerns this clonotype: This could be a read error, since a much larger clone is one nucleotide away. V is TRBV2 and J is TRBJ2-1; D is undetermined. The CDR3 loop spans 15 amino acids. CDR1 SNHLY and CDR2 FYNNEI come from the germline V gene. Trimming pared 0 bases from V and 2 bases from J, leaving 8 bases between. In DNA form, the CDR3 reads TGTGCCAGCAGTGAAGCTAGAGGCCCCTACAATGAGCAGTTCTTC. It yields the protein CASSEARGPYNEQFF.

A note on this clonotype: Since a much larger clone is just one base distant, this may be a read error. The chain is built from TRBV12-3 or TRBV12-4 and TRBJ1-5, with 9 bases aligning to TRBD1. This CDR3 has 14 amino acids. For the CDR3, the DNA is TGTGCCAGCACCCAGGGACAGGGAGCTCAGCCCCGGCATTTT. Protein sequence: CASTQGQGAQPRHF.

This clonotype showed up many times. Here the CDR3 reads CASSQDQPQHF. The CDR3 DNA reads as TGTGCCAGCAGTCAAGATCAGCCCCAGCATTTT. The rearrangement links TRBV28 to TRBJ1-5; D remains unclear. Germline V CDR1 and CDR2: MDHEN, SYDVKM. This CDR3 region has 11 residues. Deletions cut 5 bases from V and 5 bases from J, with 4 bases between.

This clonotype was detected only once. V gene TRBV13 combines with J gene TRBJ1-6; TRBD1 aligns across 9 bases. This CDR3 has 17 residues. With 4 bases clipped from V and 8 bases from J, the junction kept 12 bases outside the gene matches. CDR1 PRHDT and CDR2 FYEKMQ come from the germline V gene (reference sequence). The DNA of the CDR3 is TGTGCCAGCAGCTCCTCTTACGGACAGGGGATCGATTCACCCCTCCACTTT. Translating it yields CASSSSYGQGIDSPLHF.

This clonotype was detected ten times or more. The genes are TRBV5-5 and TRBJ2-3; 9 nucleotides agree with TRBD2. This CDR3 has 16 residues. V was pared by 0 bases and J by 1 base, with 3 bases of the junction left unmatched. Germline V CDR1 and CDR2: SGHKS, YYEKEE (reference sequence). CDR3: CASSLGSSGGTDTQYF. The CDR3 DNA sequence: TGTGCCAGCAGCTTGGGATCTAGCGGGGGCACAGATACGCAGTATTTT.

This clonotype was counted a few times. A junction end diverges from the germline sequence, so it may reflect a read error. CDR3 protein: CASNLELAGGRETQYF. The CDR3 nucleotides are TGCGCCAGCAACTTGGAGTTAGCGGGAGGTCGAGAGACCCAGTACTTC. The gene calls are TRBV5-1 and TRBJ2-5; 10 bases align to TRBD2. Germline V gene data show CDR1 as SGHRS and CDR2 as YFSETQ. The length of the CDR3 is 16 residues.

J is TRBJ1-1 and V is TRBV14; D might be TRBD1 (6 bases). Deletions cut 0 bases from V and 3 bases from J, with 17 bases between. Germline V lookup: CDR1 SGHDN, CDR2 FVKESK. The CDR3 spans 17 residues. The CDR3 here is CASSQEAGDVWDTEAFF. Written as DNA, the CDR3 is TGTGCCAGCAGCCAAGAGGCAGGGGACGTTTGGGACACTGAAGCTTTCTTT.

The chain recombines TRBV6-6 with TRBJ1-5; TRBD1 is a possible D gene (6 bases). CDR1 and CDR2 from the germline V gene are MNHNY and SVGAGI (reference sequence). The CDR3 contains 13 residues. V lost 8 bases and J lost 2, with 10 bases in between. The CDR3 is CASRPGGNQPQHF. The CDR3 DNA is TGTGCCAGCCGGCCAGGGGGCAATCAGCCCCAGCATTTT.